This T cell receptor beta chain was identified during a study of cytomegalovirus exposure and HLA in healthy donors. Study-wide findings and caveats: Usually a TCR sequence was rare, but some public TCRs were found in many donors. Differences between HLA loci emerged in a later analysis of TCR association rates, with DRB1 most and HLA-C fewest. TCR beta chains associated with HLA were, in a later analysis, more clonally expanded than equally common others.

CDR1 LNHNV and CDR2 YYDKDF come from the germline V gene (reference sequence). CDR3 size: 14 residues. Deletions cut 4 bases from V and 5 bases from J, with 14 bases between. This PCR relied on a set of 60 Vbeta primers and 13 Jbeta primers. TCRdb keeps only in-frame clones here, not all; method: immunoSEQ multiplex PCR. The sample has roughly 120,000 clones; 8% to 9.5% are singletons. With respect to this clone: The antigen remains undetermined.

Although they were nominally healthy when sampled, donors likely had unrecorded immune exposures. The sequencing input was PBMCs. The clonotype was recovered from a middle-aged man in good health and CMV-seronegative. This chain uses TRBV15 with TRBJ1-1, with D possibly TRBD1 on 5 matching bases. In nucleotides, the CDR3 is TGTGCCACCAGCAAAGGGAGGGGAGGGACTGAAGCTTTCTTT. Its translation is CATSKGRGGTEAFF. Full variable domain (missing parts from reference TRBV15 and TRBJ1-1): DAMVIQNPRYQVTQFGKPVTLSCSQTLNHNVMYWYQQKSSQAPKLLFHYYDKDFNNEADTPDNFQSRRPNTSFCFLDIRSPGLGDTAMYLCATSKGRGGTEAFFGQGTRLTVV.